These 15 T cell receptor beta chains were all obtained from the same sample, sequenced in a study of OX40 agonist ivuxolimab in advanced cancers. Only in-frame clones appear in the TCRdb table, and some are missing; sequencing was by immunoSEQ multiplex PCR. There are tens of thousands of clones in the sample; around 80% occur only once, and 1.5% to 2% lies in the top ten. This specimen was CD4+ or CD8+ T cells sorted from blood, taken in a trial of the OX40 agonist ivuxolimab. These receptors all stem from an adult with an advanced solid tumor such as melanoma, head and neck, liver or kidney cancer.

This chain uses TRBV9 with TRBJ1-1; D not certain. The V gene lost 2 bases and the J gene lost 0 bases, with 5 bases spanning the gap. Germline V gives CDR1 SGDLS, CDR2 YYNGEE. The CDR3 runs 13 residues. CDR3 sequence reads: CASSVGMNTEAFF. The CDR3 DNA follows: TGTGCCAGCAGCGTCGGGATGAACACTGAAGCTTTCTTT.

To note about this clone: Germline is not matched at one junction end, which may reflect a read error. The V call is TRBV28, the J call TRBJ1-5, with 8 bases lining up with TRBD1. The CDR3 has 12 residues. Germline assignment: CDR1 MDHEN and CDR2 SYDVKM. The CDR3 sequence: CASSQNPGQAYF. In DNA form, the CDR3 reads TGTGCCAGCAGTCAAAACCCGGGACAGGCCTATTTT.

This sequence joins TRBV28 and TRBJ2-3, with unresolved D. The V end was cut by 5 bases, the J end by 8 bases, with 11 bases between. The CDR3 totals 12 residues. Looked up from germline, CDR1 is MDHEN and CDR2 is SYDVKM. CDR3 sequence reads: CASSPFEVTQYF. The CDR3 DNA sequence: TGTGCCAGCAGTCCCTTTGAGGTTACGCAGTATTTT.

The chain employs TRBV7-8 and TRBJ2-1; D is unresolved. The CDR3 has 16 amino acids. Germline V gene data show CDR1 as SGHVS and CDR2 as FQNEAQ. V was shortened by 6 bases and J by 0 bases, with 15 bases between the two germline ends. CDR3 residues: CASRFQGGSSYNEQFF. CDR3 coding DNA: TGTGCCAGCAGATTCCAAGGCGGTAGCTCCTACAATGAGCAGTTCTTC.

This clone is deemed medium-sized. One end of the junction fails to match germline, which may point to a read error. This chain uses TRBV19 with TRBJ2-3; 7 bases agree with TRBD2. The CDR3 runs to 12 residues. Germline assignment: CDR1 LNHDA and CDR2 SQIVND (reference sequence). The CDR3 reads CASRIAGDTQYF. As DNA, the CDR3 is TGTGCCAGTAGGATAGCGGGAGATACGCAGTATTTT.

The rearrangement links TRBV28 to TRBJ1-5; maybe TRBD1 (6 bases). The CDR3 runs 15 residues. Germline assignment: CDR1 MDHEN and CDR2 SYDVKM. Trimming pared 7 bases from V and 3 bases from J, leaving 16 bases between. The CDR3: CASTPWTEHNQPQHF. Written as DNA, the CDR3 is TGTGCCAGCACCCCCTGGACAGAGCACAATCAGCCCCAGCATTTT.

J is TRBJ2-2 and V is TRBV25-1; D call uncertain. The CDR3 has 13 amino acids. Per the germline V gene, CDR1 is MGHDK and CDR2 is SYGVNS. The germline V and J ends were trimmed by 8 bases and 3 bases, with 10 bases remaining between them. CDR3 sequence: CASRLWDTGELFF. In nucleotides, the CDR3 is TGTGCCAGCCGCCTTTGGGACACCGGGGAGCTGTTTTTT.

The CDR3 spells CASSEASGGSYEQYF. The CDR3, as DNA: TGTGCCAGCAGTGAAGCTAGCGGGGGCTCCTACGAGCAGTACTTC. The chain uses TRBV6-1 and TRBJ2-7; TRBD2 matches 9 bases. After removal of 0 bases from V and 0 bases from J, the junction contained 0 bases not matched to a gene. Germline assignment: CDR1 MNHNS and CDR2 SASEGT. The CDR3 consists of 15 residues.

V gene TRBV28 combines with J gene TRBJ2-3; D remains ambiguous. CDR1 is MDHEN, CDR2 SYDVKM, per germline. V dropped 4 bases and J dropped 2 bases, with 10 bases sitting between them. The CDR3 is made up of 14 amino acids. The CDR3 DNA is TGTGCCAGCAGTTCCCAGGAATCCACAGATACGCAGTATTTT. This translates into CASSSQESTDTQYF.

This clone was detected once. V is TRBV5-1 and J is TRBJ2-4; TRBD2 matches at 7 bases. V lost 0 bases and J lost 7; bases outside the gene matches: 4. This CDR3 contains 14 residues. CDR1 and CDR2 (germline): SGHRS, YFSETQ. The CDR3 DNA is TGCGCCAGCAGCTTGGGGACTAGTCCCAACATTCAGTACTTC. This translates into CASSLGTSPNIQYF.

The gene calls are TRBV19 and TRBJ1-1; unclear D gene. Per the germline V gene, CDR1 is LNHDA and CDR2 is SQIVND (reference sequence). Between the trimmed V and J ends, which lost 7 bases and 6 bases, there was a span of 15 bases. The CDR3 has 13 residues. The CDR3 region is CASNTDRVAEAFF. DNA of the CDR3: TGTGCCAGTAATACGGACCGGGTTGCTGAAGCTTTCTTT.

The V gene is TRBV15, the J gene TRBJ2-3; 8 nucleotides align to TRBD1. Germline lookup yields CDR1 LNHNV and CDR2 YYDKDF (reference sequence). V shed 5 bases and J 6 bases; nucleotides not matched to a gene: 4. This CDR3 has 13 residues. The CDR3 sequence is CATSPDRGDTQYF. The CDR3, as DNA: TGTGCCACCAGCCCAGACAGGGGCGATACGCAGTATTTT.

The rearrangement uses TRBV7-3 and TRBJ2-5, with D possibly being TRBD2 (7 bases). CDR1 and CDR2 (germline): SGHTA, FQGTGA. The CDR3 extends over 14 amino acids. The V end was cut by 1 base, the J end by 7 bases, with 13 bases between. The chain's CDR3 is CASSLNLGGGTQYF. The CDR3 coding sequence is TGTGCCAGCAGCTTAAATCTGGGAGGGGGGACCCAGTACTTC.

J is TRBJ1-4 and V is TRBV7-9; 9 bases line up with TRBD1. V lost 1 base, J lost 6 bases, and 6 bases stayed unmatched. The CDR3 is 16 amino acids. The V gene's germline CDR1 is SEHNR and CDR2 FQNEAQ (reference sequence). The CDR3, as DNA: TGTGCCAGCAGCTTAGAGGAGGGACAGGGTTATGAAAAACTGTTTTTT. It encodes CASSLEEGQGYEKLFF.

On this clone itself: The identical CDR3 is also encoded by other nucleotide sequences in the sample. V gene TRBV28 combines with J gene TRBJ2-5; a possible D gene is TRBD2 (6 bases). V lost 6 bases and J lost 3, with 23 bases in between. CDR1 is MDHEN, CDR2 SYDVKM, per germline. This CDR3 is built from 17 residues. Written as DNA, the CDR3 is TGTGCCAGCAGCCTACCGCTAAGGAGGGCCCGTGAAGAGACCCAGTACTTC. This codes for CASSLPLRRAREETQYF.